This TCR beta chain was captured by sequencing in a study of blood T cell repertoires in COVID-19. V lost 3 bases, J lost 6 bases, and 2 bases stayed unmatched. Germline CDR1 SEHNR, CDR2 FQNEAQ (reference sequence). This CDR3 contains 14 residues. In its sample, this clone was seen a few times. The method was immunoSEQ multiplex PCR; TCRdb's version includes in-frame clones alone and lacks a portion of them. The table lists approximately 110,000 clones, about three quarters of them singletons. The TCR sequence derives from an older man with acute or convalescent COVID-19. Sequenced input: peripheral blood. This chain joins TRBV7-9 and TRBJ1-4, with TRBD1 matching 9 bases. The CDR3 bases are TGTGCCAGCAGCTTGGGACAGGGTCATGAAAAACTGTTTTTT. Translated: CASSLGQGHEKLFF.